This T cell receptor beta chain is from a study of cytomegalovirus exposure and HLA in healthy donors. Per the germline V gene, CDR1 is SEHNR and CDR2 is FQNEAQ (reference sequence). The ends were cut back, 2 bases at V and 2 bases at J, with 7 bases in the middle. This CDR3 contains 14 residues. Findings and caveats of the study: Reports credit the classifier with highly specific, highly sensitive diagnosis of cytomegalovirus status.

The PCR contained 60 Vbeta and 13 Jbeta primers. Profiling relied on immunoSEQ multiplex PCR, and the TCRdb table lists in-frame clones only, not all of them. This table holds 200,000 or so clones, 84% found once. With respect to this clone: No antigen is known for it.

This TCR was recovered from a boy aged 5 to 17 in good health and CMV-seronegative. The chain links TRBV7-9 to TRBJ2-1; no clear D gene. The sequenced sample consisted of PBMCs. The CDR3: CASSLTLPYNEQFF. The CDR3 nucleotides are TGTGCCAGCAGCTTAACCCTACCCTACAATGAGCAGTTCTTC.